One TCR beta chain is described in this entry. There are many counts of this clonotype. Its antigen target is currently unknown. No base qualities exist here, and no much larger clone lies one base off it. The germline V end is reduced by 5 bases and the J end by 4 bases; junction bases left unmatched: 5. Per the germline V gene (reference sequence), SEHNR is the CDR1 and FQNEAQ is the CDR2. CDR3 length: 14 amino acids, cysteine to phenylalanine. The CDR3 DNA has 42 bases and is translated from base 1. This sample stems from a study of T cells in Graves' hyperthyroidism and ophthalmopathy (dated by TCRdb to the late 2010s). Regarding the study in general: Peripheral blood samples were taken at the time of initial diagnosis, prior to any treatment. After blood sampling, hyperthyroidism patients were treated with methimazole at a starting dose of 30 mg daily, and ophthalmopathy patients were treated with high-dose intravenous methylprednisolone. Whether ophthalmopathy could be predicted prospectively was tested in an independent validation cohort made up of fewer than 20 hyperthyroidism patients plus 17 patients who later progressed to ophthalmopathy. According to the paper, TCR Vbeta CDR3 sequencing was carried out on more than 120 peripheral blood samples, which came from around 43 ophthalmopathy, around 74 hyperthyroidism and approximately 17 progressor patients. In addition, the study compared T-cell repertoires in thyroid tissue and in blood from 6 or 7 Graves' hyperthyroidism patients. The 100 discovery patients were randomly split 7:3 into training and test sets. To identify TCR V-J signatures that set the groups apart, the researchers used a discovery cohort of about a hundred patients, made up of 43 with Graves' ophthalmopathy and 57 with stable Graves' hyperthyroidism.

The TCR beta CDR3 regions were amplified from the RNA transcripts. The TCR CDR3 was subjected to a first round of RT-PCR using the HTBI primer set and the Qiagen OneStep RT-PCR kit. A second multiplex PCR round built the libraries, followed by size selection and purification. The libraries were sequenced on an Illumina HiSeq2000 using paired-end 100 bp reads. From the authors' description of their analysis: SOAPnuke was used to process the raw data, with reads discarded if the reads contained adapters or uncalled bases, had a mean Phred below 15, or lacked an exact constant-primer or identifier match. COPE v1.2.5 was used to merge high-quality paired reads, and clonotypes were defined as unique nucleotide sequences. Clonotypes were aligned to IMGT TRBV, TRBD and TRBJ reference segments using MiTCR v1.1. The analysis was restricted to V-J combinations with a frequency above 0.0001, which together covered 99.2% of the repertoires. A TCS score was defined as the ratio of F50 (clonal expansion) to E x V (chaos), with BLOSUM62-based TCRdist applied between CDR3 peptides within each V-J. Welch's t-statistics and random forest reduced 500 to 650 V-J features to under 15, which were used in a naive Bayes classifier (R e1071). In-frame beta chains were kept once TCRdb had trimmed the public reads at Q25 with fastp and called clones with MiXCR. Rows merge per CDR3 protein into single entries with the most common DNA and genes. The V and J calls shown here were made by TCRdb, not taken from the authors' results. The sample has about 620,000 distinct CDR3 sequences on record, around 15% of them singletons. Approximately 3.8% of the sample rests with the top ten.

Graves' hyperthyroidism was defined as stable when no progression to ophthalmopathy occurred over 18 months of follow-up. The hyperthyroidism patients were between 18 and 65 years old and newly diagnosed, with a disease duration of less than 2 months. The study excluded patients with uncontrolled infections, other autoimmune diseases, pregnancy or lactation. Diagnoses relied on clinical symptoms, serum thyroxine and TRAb, thyroid ultrasound and orbital computed tomography. PBMCs were isolated from about 10 ml of fresh peripheral blood by Ficoll-Paque density gradient centrifugation. Total RNA was extracted using Trizol reagent, and RNA quality was assessed on an Agilent 2100 Bioanalyzer. Study-wide findings and limitations: A 13 V-J signature model separated ophthalmopathy from stable hyperthyroidism, with 87.88% sensitivity and roughly 84% specificity in cross-validation and 80%/75% in testing. In validation, progression to ophthalmopathy was predicted by the model with about 70% sensitivity and nearly 75% specificity, a median of about 6.8 months before onset. Sample size was not statistically predetermined, and blinding of investigators to group allocation was not performed. Blood samples also contained most of the expanded thyroid clonotypes (frequency above 0.001), which suggests that blood repertoires may reflect thyroid immune responses.

The V and J genes are TRBV7-9 and TRBJ1-3, with 7 bases matching TRBD1. Source material: blood. The TCR originated in a woman aged 25 to 39 with Graves' hyperthyroidism. The DNA is as follows: TGTGCCAGCAGCCGAACAGGGGCGGGAAACACCATATATTTT. It encodes CASSRTGAGNTIYF.